This TCR beta chain was captured in a study of blood T cells in healthy people across ages. Across the whole study: In model experiments, template switching was able to capture about one barcoded beta molecule for every two T cells that were present.

Comment on this clonotype: Its antigen is currently unknown.

This CDR3 has 14 amino acids. Germline-derived CDR1 and CDR2 are SGHDN and FVKESK. The V end lost 6 bases, the J end lost 3 bases, and 14 bases lay between the germline ends. Alongside a J-beta primer mix, a sample-barcoded 5' primer served in a second PCR lasting roughly 7 to 11 cycles. Every cDNA molecule bore a tag from a template-switch adaptor containing 12 random nucleotides. TCRdb redid the calling of the 5' RACE reads with MiXCR, one entry per CDR3 protein. The table lists about 1,400,000 distinct CDR3 sequences, 35% to 45% of them singletons. Study conclusions and caveats: The fall in TCR beta diversity per million T cells was roughly linear with age.

The material sequenced was blood. V and J are TRBV14 and TRBJ1-2; TRBD1 is a possible D gene (6 bases). The sequence derives from a young woman in good health. The CDR3 loop is CASSPGVADYGYTF. The CDR3 region has the DNA TGTGCCAGCAGTCCAGGGGTTGCTGACTATGGCTACACCTTC.